The next 21 T cell receptor beta chains were all read from a single sample in a study of PD-1 blockade in classical Hodgkin lymphoma. Repertoires were generated with immunoSEQ multiplex PCR, while TCRdb's copy carries only in-frame clones and drops some. Found here are roughly 90,000 clones, roughly 80% of them singletons; the top ten hold roughly 15%. Each patient experienced a relapse that followed autologous stem cell transplantation, and brentuximab vedotin exposure varied. The input for sequencing was peripheral blood mononuclear cells (PBMCs), taken before the second cycle of nivolumab. Receptors originate from a human donor with classical Hodgkin lymphoma.

The chain employs TRBV4-1 and TRBJ2-1; D is uncertain. The CDR3 contains 15 residues. The germline CDR1 and CDR2 sequences are MGHRA and YSYEKL. The V end lost 0 bases, the J end lost 4 bases, and 10 bases lay between the germline ends. As DNA, the CDR3 is TGCGCCAGCAGCCAAGATAAGACTCGATACAATGAGCAGTTCTTC. It codes for CASSQDKTRYNEQFF.

V is TRBV28 and J is TRBJ1-1, with a possible D match to TRBD1 (6 bases). Trimming took 2 bases from V and 0 from J, leaving 16 bases between them. The CDR3 is 17 amino acids. Germline V gives CDR1 MDHEN, CDR2 SYDVKM. The CDR3 sequence: CASSLPGAFRMNTEAFF. The CDR3 DNA reads as TGTGCCAGCAGTTTACCAGGGGCCTTCAGGATGAACACTGAAGCTTTCTTT.

This chain joins TRBV21-1 and TRBJ2-1. TRBV21-1 is flagged as a pseudogene. CDR3 length equals 10 residues. The CDR3 loop reads CASSHNGQFF. In DNA form, the CDR3 reads TGTGCCAGCAGCCATAATGGGCAGTTCTTC.

The chain's CDR3 is CASSPRGQETEAFF. CDR3 in DNA: TGTGCCAGCTCACCACGGGGGCAAGAGACTGAAGCTTTCTTT. This chain links TRBV18 with TRBJ1-1, with D tentatively TRBD1 (6 bases). Trimming left V 1 base short and J 5 bases short, with 11 bases between. This CDR3 contains 14 residues. Germline lookup yields CDR1 KGHSH and CDR2 LQKENI.

This chain links TRBV10-3 with TRBJ1-2, with D unresolved. Germline V gene lookup returns CDR1 ENHRY and CDR2 SYGVKD. There are 13 residues in the CDR3. The V end lost 5 bases, the J end lost 4 bases, and 11 bases lay between the germline ends. CDR3 coding DNA: TGTGCCATCAGTCCTACCCTGAGCTATGGCTACACCTTC. Translated, it gives CAISPTLSYGYTF.

The chain uses TRBV10-3 and TRBJ2-2, with 7 bases lining up with TRBD2. Per germline, CDR1 ENHRY and CDR2 SYGVKD. This CDR3 has 16 amino acids. Trimming removed 7 bases from V and 4 bases from J; junction bases left unmatched: 12. The DNA for the CDR3 is TGTGCCATCACCCAAGGGCCAGCGGGGATCACCGGGGAGCTGTTTTTT. Translated, it gives CAITQGPAGITGELFF.

There are a few counts of this clone. This chain joins TRBV11-2 and TRBJ2-3; 8 bases agree with TRBD2. Trimming cost V 2 bases and J 4 bases; bases outside gene matches: 14. The CDR3 sequence is 18 residues long. The germline V gene encodes CDR1 SGHAT and CDR2 FQNNGV. DNA of the CDR3: TGTGCCAGCAGCTTAAATCACCCCCGAGCGGGAGTAGCAGATACGCAGTATTTT. Protein sequence: CASSLNHPRAGVADTQYF. Combining the CDR3 with reference TRBV11-2 and TRBJ2-3 gives the whole variable domain EAGVAQSPRYKIIEKRQSVAFWCNPISGHATLYWYQQILGQGPKLLIQFQNNGVVDDSQLPKDRFSAERLKGVDSTLKIQPAKLEDSAVYLCASSLNHPRAGVADTQYFGPGTRLTVL.

Notes on this clone: Additional DNA sequences in this sample encode the identical CDR3. This chain connects TRBV29-1 to TRBJ2-2, with TRBD2 matching 8 bases. Germline CDR1 is SQVTM and CDR2 is ANQGSEA. Unmatched junction bases numbered 1, after V lost 3 bases and J lost 1 base. This CDR3 comprises 14 residues. CDR3 in amino acids: CSVDTSGNTGELFF. CDR3 bases: TGCAGCGTTGATACTAGCGGGAACACCGGGGAGCTGTTTTTT.

The rearrangement uses TRBV20-1 and TRBJ2-3; D remains unclear. V was trimmed by 7 bases and J by 4 bases, leaving 9 bases between them. The CDR3 runs to 11 residues. Germline CDR1 and CDR2: DFQATT and SNEGSKA (reference sequence). The CDR3 nucleotides read TGCAGTGTAGGGTCCGCAGATACGCAGTATTTT. Translated, it gives CSVGSADTQYF.

The chain joins TRBV5-1 to TRBJ1-1; D not resolved. The ends were cut back, 4 bases at V and 1 base at J, with 14 bases in the middle. The CDR3 is 15 residues long. Germline V CDR1 and CDR2: SGHRS, YFSETQ. In DNA, the CDR3 is TGCGCCAGCAGCCCCACCCTGGGAAGGAACACTGAAGCTTTCTTT. Its translation is CASSPTLGRNTEAFF.

V usage is TRBV27 and J usage is TRBJ1-5; D gene unclear. The CDR3 spans 15 residues. Germline loops: CDR1 MNHEY, CDR2 SMNVEV (reference sequence). V was shortened by 7 bases and J by 0 bases, with 13 bases between the two germline ends. CDR3 sequence reads: CASKDGLYSNQPQHF. CDR3 DNA: TGTGCCAGCAAGGACGGCCTATATAGCAATCAGCCCCAGCATTTT.

This clone was detected only a few times. The chain is built from TRBV27 and TRBJ2-1; 9 bases fit TRBD2. Germline V lookup: CDR1 MNHEY, CDR2 SMNVEV (reference sequence). Trimming removed 3 bases from V and 8 bases from J; junction bases left unmatched: 17. The CDR3 is 18 residues long. The CDR3 DNA sequence: TGTGCCAGCAGTTTCCCCGGGAGCGGGAGGTCGCCTCGGGATGAGCAGTTCTTC. It yields the protein CASSFPGSGRSPRDEQFF.

The chain uses TRBV5-4 and TRBJ2-1; tentatively, D is TRBD2 (7 bases). The length of the CDR3 is 16 residues. The V end was cut by 4 bases, the J end by 4 bases, with 18 bases between. CDR1 is SGHNT and CDR2 is YYREEE in the germline V gene (reference sequence). The CDR3 loop is CASSTMRGGVYNEQFF. In DNA, the CDR3 is TGTGCCAGCAGCACGATGAGAGGGGGGGTTTACAATGAGCAGTTCTTC. Drawing the rest from reference TRBV5-4 and TRBJ2-1, the complete variable domain is ETGVTQSPTHLIKTRGQQVTLRCSSQSGHNTVSWYQQALGQGPQFIFQYYREEENGRGNFPPRFSGLQFPNYSSELNVNALELDDSALYLCASSTMRGGVYNEQFFGPGTRLTVL.

This chain uses TRBV5-1 with TRBJ2-5; D is uncertain. V lost 7 bases, J lost 5 bases, and 15 bases lay in between. This CDR3 contains 13 residues. The germline V gene encodes CDR1 SGHRS and CDR2 YFSETQ. This CDR3 is CASARSPEETQYF. DNA of the CDR3: TGCGCCAGCGCCCGATCCCCTGAGGAGACCCAGTACTTC.

The chain combines TRBV30 with TRBJ2-5; D gene ambiguous. Germline-derived CDR1 and CDR2 are GTSNPN and SVGIG (reference sequence). With 0 bases removed from V and 1 base from J, the gap between germline ends came to 9 bases. This CDR3 is 14 amino acids long. CDR3 residues: CAWSVSWSQETQYF. The CDR3 DNA follows: TGTGCCTGGAGTGTTTCTTGGAGCCAAGAGACCCAGTACTTC.

Written as DNA, the CDR3 is TGTGCCAGCAGCAAAGGGAGACAGGGTGGCAATCAGCCCCAGCATTTT. Translated: CASSKGRQGGNQPQHF. The chain uses TRBV21-1 and TRBJ1-5; the D call in the table, TRBD1, was not verified against the DNA. TRBV21-1 is assigned pseudogene status. The CDR3 is 16 residues long.

This sequence joins TRBV9 and TRBJ2-7; no clear D. V shed 0 bases and J shed 6 bases, with 10 bases lying between them. The CDR3 is made up of 13 amino acids. CDR1 is SGDLS and CDR2 is YYNGEE in the germline V gene. The CDR3 loop reads CASSVGSVGEQYF. CDR3 sequence (DNA): TGTGCCAGCAGCGTAGGGTCCGTGGGCGAGCAGTACTTC.

The rearrangement joins TRBV5-1 to TRBJ2-3; no clear D. There are 15 residues in the CDR3. Per the germline V gene, CDR1 is SGHRS and CDR2 is YFSETQ. Trimming removed 1 base from V and 0 bases from J, with 9 bases in between. The CDR3 region has the DNA TGCGCCAGCAGCTTGTTACACCAAAGCACAGATACGCAGTATTTT. This gives the protein CASSLLHQSTDTQYF.

This rearrangement joins TRBV4-1 to TRBJ1-1; D might be TRBD1 (6 bases). Trimming took off 3 bases at V and 6 bases at J, with 11 bases between the two ends. The CDR3 has 13 residues. Germline V CDR1 and CDR2: MGHRA, YSYEKL. The CDR3 DNA reads TGCGCCAGCAGCCACCCAGGGGCGGCTGAAGCTTTCTTT. Protein sequence: CASSHPGAAEAFF.

This clone was observed a handful of times. The chain links TRBV5-3 to TRBJ1-1, with D uncertain. TRBV5-3 belongs to the ORF category, with a function that is uncertain. V gave up 2 bases and J gave up 5 bases, with 22 bases separating them. The CDR3 length is 17 residues. This chain's CDR3 is CARSFPEGRIDKTEAFF. CDR3 DNA: TGTGCCAGAAGCTTCCCAGAGGGCAGGATCGACAAAACTGAAGCTTTCTTT.

The CDR3 DNA is TGTGCCAGCAGCTTAGTGGGGCGAGACACCGGGGAGCTGTTTTTT. Its translation is CASSLVGRDTGELFF. The rearrangement uses TRBV5-6 and TRBJ2-2, with a weak D call TRBD1 (5 bases). Trimming took off 2 bases at V and 3 bases at J, with 11 bases between the two ends. Germline V gene data show CDR1 as SGHDT and CDR2 as YYEEEE. The CDR3 covers 15 residues. Combining the CDR3 with reference TRBV5-6 and TRBJ2-2 gives the whole variable domain DAGVTQSPTHLIKTRGQQVTLRCSPKSGHDTVSWYQQALGQGPQFIFQYYEEEERQRGNFPDRFSGHQFPNYSSELNVNALLLGDSALYLCASSLVGRDTGELFFGEGSRLTVL.